The rows below give T cell receptor beta chains drawn from one sample of a study of blood T cell repertoires in COVID-19. The table came from immunoSEQ multiplex PCR; TCRdb's copy has only in-frame clones and leaves some out. The table lists about 200,000 clones, around 84% of them singletons. Sequenced input: peripheral blood. These receptors originate from a man aged 55-75 years with acute or convalescent COVID-19. Both conserved end residues are part of each CDR3. A D gene is named only where the DNA matches it firmly. Part of the rows lack a size; the others show once, few, many or a class for expanded clones.

v_gene	d_gene	abundance	j_gene	CDR3nt	CDR3aa
TRBV5-4	.	.	TRBJ1-4	TGTGCCAGCAGCCTGGAGCTGAATGAAAAACTGTTTTTT	CASSLELNEKLFF
TRBV5-4	TRBD1	.	TRBJ1-2	TGTGCCAGCAGCCCCCCGACAGGGTTCGTCGGCTACACCTTC	CASSPPTGFVGYTF
TRBV12-5	.	few	TRBJ1-1	TGTGCTAGTGGTTTGGTTCTGGGGGCGGTGGCTGAAGCTTTCTTT	CASGLVLGAVAEAFF
TRBV6-5	TRBD1	once	TRBJ1-3	TGTGCCAGCAGTTCCCACAGGACAGGGCAGGCAAACACCATATATTTT	CASSSHRTGQANTIYF
TRBV6-5	TRBD2	once	TRBJ2-1	TGTGCCAGCAGTTACCCGAGCGGGGGGGCCAGTGAGCAGTTCTTC	CASSYPSGGASEQFF
TRBV18	.	.	TRBJ1-1	TGTGCCAGCTCACCATTCCGGGGAGGGGAAGAAGCTTTCTTT	CASSPFRGGEEAFF
TRBV3-1/TRBV3-2	TRBD1	.	TRBJ1-4	TGTGCCAGCAGCTATTGGGACAGGGGGCGGGAAAAACTGTTTTTT	CASSYWDRGREKLFF
TRBV4-1	.	.	TRBJ1-2	TGCGCCAGCAGCCAGGGGGACACGGATTTTTATGGCTACACCTTC	CASSQGDTDFYGYTF
TRBV14	.	.	TRBJ1-1	TGTGCCAGTTCACTGCCAGGAATGAACACTGAAGCTTTCTTT	CASSLPGMNTEAFF
TRBV3-1/TRBV3-2	.	.	TRBJ1-2	TGTGCCAGCAGCCACACGGGGAAACGGGGCTACACCTTC	CASSHTGKRGYTF
TRBV6-5	.	.	TRBJ2-2	TGTGCCAGCCACGCGGGGCTTAACACCGGGGAGCTGTTTTTT	CASHAGLNTGELFF
TRBV13	.	.	TRBJ2-1	TGTGCCAGCAGCGGCACAGGGTTGAGCTCCTACAATGAGCAGTTCTTC	CASSGTGLSSYNEQFF
TRBV6-1	.	once	TRBJ1-3	TGTGCCAGCAGTGAGGGGGCAGGCGGGAGCTCTGGAAACACCATATATTTT	CASSEGAGGSSGNTIYF
TRBV6-5	.	.	TRBJ2-1	TGTGCCAGCAGGGAGGGAGTTGGTTACAATGAGCAGTTCTTC	CASREGVGYNEQFF
TRBV18	.	.	TRBJ1-3	TGTGCCAGCTCAAGACAGGACTCTGGAAACACCATATATTTT	CASSRQDSGNTIYF
TRBV9	TRBD2	.	TRBJ2-1	TGTGCCAGCAGCCCCAGACTAGCGGGGGGGCAAGGTGAGCAGTTCTTC	CASSPRLAGGQGEQFF